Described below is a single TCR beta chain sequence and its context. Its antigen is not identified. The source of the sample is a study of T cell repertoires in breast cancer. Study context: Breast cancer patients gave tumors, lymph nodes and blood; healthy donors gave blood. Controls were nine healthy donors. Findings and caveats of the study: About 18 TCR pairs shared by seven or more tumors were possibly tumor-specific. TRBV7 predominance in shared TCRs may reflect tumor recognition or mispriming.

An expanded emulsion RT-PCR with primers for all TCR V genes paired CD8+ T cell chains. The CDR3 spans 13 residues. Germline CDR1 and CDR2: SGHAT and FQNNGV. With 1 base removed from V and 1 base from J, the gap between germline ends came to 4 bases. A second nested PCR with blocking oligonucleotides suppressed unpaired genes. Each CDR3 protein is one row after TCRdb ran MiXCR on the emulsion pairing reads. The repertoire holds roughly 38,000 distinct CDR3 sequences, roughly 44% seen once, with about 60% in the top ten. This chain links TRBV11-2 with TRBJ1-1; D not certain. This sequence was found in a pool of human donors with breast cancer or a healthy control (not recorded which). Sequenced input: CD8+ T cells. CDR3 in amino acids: CASSLAENTEAFF. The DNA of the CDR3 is TGTGCCAGCAGCTTAGCGGAGAACACTGAAGCTTTCTTT.